Sequencing of this TCR beta chain was carried out in a study of shared clonotypes between healthy human individuals. Background on the study: Three plates were used per donor for CD4 naive, three for CD4 memory, two for CD8 naive and one for CD8 memory.

Trimming cost V 3 bases and J 6 bases; bases outside gene matches: 10. Germline V lookup: CDR1 SNHLY, CDR2 FYNNEI. This CDR3 spans 15 amino acids. Only CD45RO-negative cells positively selected for CCR7 counted as naive CD8 cells, so terminally differentiated effector memory CD45RA+ cells were excluded. Each replicate PCR on the sorted subsets used roughly 210 ng DNA (roughly 30,000 T cell genomes). Profiled with immunoSEQ multiplex PCR; TCRdb holds only in-frame clones, not every one. Of millions of clones in the sample, 93% were seen once. A single count supports this clone. The sequenced sample was naive CD8+ T cells from PBMCs. The chain joins TRBV2 to TRBJ2-7; TRBD1 aligns across 8 bases. This TCR came from a man younger than 30 in good health. Some clones in this sample may be carry-over from other donors' samples. The CDR3 bases are TGTGCCAGCAGTGAGCCGAGGACAGGGTTCCCCGAGCAGTACTTC. It specifies CASSEPRTGFPEQYF.